This T cell receptor (beta chain) was identified during a study of control samples from healthy donors and cancer patients. Assay used: immunoSEQ multiplex PCR; TCRdb lists only in-frame clones, some missing. This sample has about 130,000 clones, with 92% found just once. The germline V and J ends were trimmed by 0 bases and 3 bases, with 9 bases remaining between them. Germline V CDR1 and CDR2: LNHNV, YYDKDF (reference sequence). CDR3 length equals 15 residues. The chain carries TRBV15 and TRBJ1-5; no firm D call. The clonotype comes from a woman between 50 and 59 years old in good health. The specimen sequenced was blood. The CDR3 sequence: CATSRESGPNQPQHF. The CDR3 nucleotides read TGTGCCACCAGCAGAGAGAGCGGCCCCAATCAGCCCCAGCATTTT.